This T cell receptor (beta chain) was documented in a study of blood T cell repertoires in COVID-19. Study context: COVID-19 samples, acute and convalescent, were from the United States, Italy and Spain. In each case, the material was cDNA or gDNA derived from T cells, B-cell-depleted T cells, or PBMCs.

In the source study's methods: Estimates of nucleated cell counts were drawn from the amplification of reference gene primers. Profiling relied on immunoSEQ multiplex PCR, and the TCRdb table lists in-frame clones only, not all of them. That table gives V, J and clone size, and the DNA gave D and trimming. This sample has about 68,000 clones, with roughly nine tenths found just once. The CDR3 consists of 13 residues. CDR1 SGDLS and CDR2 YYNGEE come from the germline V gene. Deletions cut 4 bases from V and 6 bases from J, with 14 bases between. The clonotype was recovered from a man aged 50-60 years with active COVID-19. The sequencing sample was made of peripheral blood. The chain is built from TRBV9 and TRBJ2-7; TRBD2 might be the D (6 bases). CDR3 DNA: TGTGCCAGCAGCTCGGGACTGACGACCGAGCAGTACTTC. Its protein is CASSSGLTTEQYF. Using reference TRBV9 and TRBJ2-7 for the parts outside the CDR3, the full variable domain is DSGVTQTPKHLITATGQRVTLRCSPRSGDLSVYWYQQSLDQGLQFLIQYYNGEERAKGNILERFSAQQFPDLHSELNLSSLELGDSALYFCASSSGLTTEQYFGPGTRLTVT.